These 14 T cell receptor beta chains were all obtained from the same sample, sequenced in a study of blood T cell repertoires in COVID-19. Assay: immunoSEQ multiplex PCR; the TCRdb copy retains only in-frame clones and omits some. Counted here are 230,000 or so clones, roughly four fifths occurring once; the ten biggest clones make up roughly 8%. Sample: peripheral blood. The source of these receptors is a woman older than 75 with COVID-19, enrolled during active disease.

J is TRBJ2-2 and V is TRBV9; D perhaps matches TRBD1 (5 bases). V lost 7 bases and J 1 base, leaving 8 bases between the germline ends. The CDR3 runs 13 residues. CDR1 is SGDLS, CDR2 YYNGEE, per germline. The CDR3 DNA sequence: TGTGCCAGCGGGCAGGGGAACACCGGGGAGCTGTTTTTT. Translation: CASGQGNTGELFF.

This chain links TRBV24-1 with TRBJ1-6, with 7 bases that match TRBD1. V was clipped by 4 bases and J by 2 bases; unmatched bases: 4. The V gene's germline CDR1 is KGHDR and CDR2 SFDVKD. The CDR3 spans 16 residues. Written as DNA, the CDR3 is TGTGCCACCAGTGACTCCGACAGGGCCTATAATTCACCCCTCCACTTT. Protein: CATSDSDRAYNSPLHF.

V gene TRBV11-2 combines with J gene TRBJ1-1; possible D gene TRBD1, 6 bases. Trimming shortened V by 1 base and J by 0 bases, and 15 bases separated the two germline ends. The CDR3 sequence is 17 residues long. The germline V gene has CDR1 SGHAT and CDR2 FQNNGV. The CDR3 bases are TGTGCCAGCAGCTTAGTCCCGGGCTGGGGGCTGAACACTGAAGCTTTCTTT. Encoded protein: CASSLVPGWGLNTEAFF.

In regard to this clone: Compared with germline, one end of the junction differs, possibly owing to a read error. This chain connects TRBV7-7 to TRBJ1-4; D perhaps matches TRBD1 (6 bases). The CDR3 spans 13 residues. Germline lookup yields CDR1 SSHAT and CDR2 FNYEAQ (reference sequence). CDR3 bases: TGTGCTAGCAGCTTACGCCAGGGGGAAAAACTGTTTTTT. Amino acid sequence: CASSLRQGEKLFF.

The rearrangement uses TRBV10-1 and TRBJ2-2; 8 bases are shared with TRBD2. The V gene end was trimmed by 4 bases and the J gene end by 6 bases; junction bases not matched to a gene: 7. This CDR3 contains 15 residues. Germline CDR1 reads WNHNN; CDR2 reads SYGVQD (reference sequence). The CDR3 DNA sequence: TGCGCCAGCAGTGTTAGTAGCGGGAATCCCGGGGAGCTGTTTTTT. It translates to CASSVSSGNPGELFF.

V is TRBV6-5 and J is TRBJ2-3; unclear D gene. Germline V gene data show CDR1 as MNHEY and CDR2 as SVGAGI. Trimming shortened V by 4 bases and J by 6 bases, and 14 bases separated the two germline ends. The length of the CDR3 is 14 residues. The CDR3 DNA follows: TGTGCCAGCAGTTCGAGGATAGGTACGGATACGCAGTATTTT. Translating gives CASSSRIGTDTQYF.

J is TRBJ1-1 and V is TRBV25-1, with a possible D match to TRBD1 (6 bases). Trimming took 2 bases from V and 4 from J, leaving 11 bases between them. The CDR3 length is 14 residues. The germline CDR1 and CDR2 sequences are MGHDK and SYGVNS. The CDR3 region is CASSEPRGGTEAFF. CDR3 in DNA: TGTGCCAGCAGTGAACCAAGGGGGGGCACTGAAGCTTTCTTT.

The V gene is TRBV6-1, the J gene TRBJ2-1; 15 nucleotides align to TRBD2. CDR1 MNHNS and CDR2 SASEGT come from the germline V gene. V lost 4 bases to trimming and J lost 7 bases; unmatched junction nucleotides: 8. CDR3 length equals 17 residues. The CDR3 bases are TGTGCCAGCAGTGTACCGGGACTAGCGGGAGGAAGGAATGAGCAGTTCTTC. Encoded protein: CASSVPGLAGGRNEQFF.

The chain joins TRBV15 to TRBJ1-3; 7 bases fit TRBD1. With 3 bases clipped from V and 4 bases from J, the junction kept 6 bases outside the gene matches. Germline V gene data show CDR1 as LNHNV and CDR2 as YYDKDF (reference sequence). CDR3 size: 15 residues. The CDR3 sequence is CATSRRQGSGNTIYF. DNA of the CDR3: TGTGCCACCAGCAGGCGACAGGGTTCAGGAAACACCATATATTTT.

Details on this clone: The junction departs from the called germline gene at one end, perhaps through a read error. The genes are TRBV12-3 or TRBV12-4 and TRBJ1-1, with TRBD1 matching 12 bases. CDR3 length: 12 amino acids. CDR3 bases: TGTGCCAGCACCAGGGGACAGGGGGCGTTGGTTTTT. Its protein is CASTRGQGALVF.

The V gene is TRBV4-2, the J gene TRBJ2-5; the D is unclear. The germline gives CDR1 LGHNA, CDR2 YNFKEQ. This CDR3 comprises 14 residues. V was trimmed by 1 base and J by 2 bases, leaving 8 bases between them. The CDR3 DNA sequence: TGTGCCAGCAGCCAAGGGGCACAGCAAGAGACCCAGTACTTC. Translated, it gives CASSQGAQQETQYF.

The chain combines TRBV9 with TRBJ1-2; D may be TRBD1 (5 bases). Trimming shortened V by 4 bases and J by 0 bases, and 10 bases separated the two germline ends. Germline lookup yields CDR1 SGDLS and CDR2 YYNGEE. CDR3 size: 14 residues. CDR3 in DNA: TGTGCCAGCAGCAGGAGGGGTACTAACTATGGCTACACCTTC. It yields the protein CASSRRGTNYGYTF.

In DNA form, the CDR3 reads TGTGCCTGGACCAGAGATGTGACAGGCGGATTACTCAATGGCTACACCTTC. Translating it yields CAWTRDVTGGLLNGYTF. The chain carries TRBV30 and TRBJ1-2; D possibly corresponds to TRBD1 (6 bases). Trimming shortened V by 4 bases and J by 6 bases, and 27 bases separated the two germline ends. This CDR3 has 17 amino acids. Per the germline V gene, CDR1 is GTSNPN and CDR2 is SVGIG (reference sequence).

The V call is TRBV10-3, the J call TRBJ1-5; maybe TRBD1 (5 bases). CDR3 size: 15 residues. V lost 6 bases, J lost 4 bases, and 16 bases lay in between. The germline gives CDR1 ENHRY, CDR2 SYGVKD. CDR3 sequence (DNA): TGTGCCATCAGCCGTGGGGGGGATGGAAATCAGCCCCAGCATTTT. Protein product: CAISRGGDGNQPQHF.